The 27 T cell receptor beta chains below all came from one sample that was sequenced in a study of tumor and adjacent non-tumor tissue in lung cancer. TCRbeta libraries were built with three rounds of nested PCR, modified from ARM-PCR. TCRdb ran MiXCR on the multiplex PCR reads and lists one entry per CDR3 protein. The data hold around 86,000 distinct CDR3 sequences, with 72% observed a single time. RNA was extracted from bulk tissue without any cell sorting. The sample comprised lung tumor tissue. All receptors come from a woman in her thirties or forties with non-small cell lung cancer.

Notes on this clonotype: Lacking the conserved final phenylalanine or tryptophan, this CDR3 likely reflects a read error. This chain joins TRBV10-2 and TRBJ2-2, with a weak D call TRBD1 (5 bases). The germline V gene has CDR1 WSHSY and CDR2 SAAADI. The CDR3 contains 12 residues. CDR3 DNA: TGCACCAGCAGCCGTTCAGGGGGGGAGCTGTTTTTA. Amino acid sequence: CTSSRSGGELFL.

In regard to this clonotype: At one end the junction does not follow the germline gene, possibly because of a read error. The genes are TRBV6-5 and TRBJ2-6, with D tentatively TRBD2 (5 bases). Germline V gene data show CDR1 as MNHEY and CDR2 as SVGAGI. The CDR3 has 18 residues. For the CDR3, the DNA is TGTGCCAGTAGTTACTCCCTCTCGAGGGAATTCGGGGCCAACGTCCTGACTTTC. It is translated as CASSYSLSREFGANVLTF.

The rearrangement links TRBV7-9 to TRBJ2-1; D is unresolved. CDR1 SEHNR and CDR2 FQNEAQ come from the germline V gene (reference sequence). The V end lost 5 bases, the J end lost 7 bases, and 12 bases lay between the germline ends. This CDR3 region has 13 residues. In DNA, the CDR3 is TGTGCCAGCAGCCCCCCGTCATGGAATGAGCAGTTCTTC. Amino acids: CASSPPSWNEQFF.

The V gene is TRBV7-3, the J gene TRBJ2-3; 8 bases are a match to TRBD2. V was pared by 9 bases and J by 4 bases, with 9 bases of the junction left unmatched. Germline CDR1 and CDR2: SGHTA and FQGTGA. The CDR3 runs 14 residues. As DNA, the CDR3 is TGTGCCAGGGGGAGCGGGAGAGTTCCAGATACGCAGTATTTT. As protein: CARGSGRVPDTQYF.

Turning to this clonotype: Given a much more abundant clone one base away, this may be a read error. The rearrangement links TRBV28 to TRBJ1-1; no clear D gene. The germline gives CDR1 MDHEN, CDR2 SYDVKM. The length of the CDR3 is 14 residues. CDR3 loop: CASSHYNPNIEAFF. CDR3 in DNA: TGTGCCAGCAGTCACTATAACCCGAACATTGAAGCTTTCTTT.

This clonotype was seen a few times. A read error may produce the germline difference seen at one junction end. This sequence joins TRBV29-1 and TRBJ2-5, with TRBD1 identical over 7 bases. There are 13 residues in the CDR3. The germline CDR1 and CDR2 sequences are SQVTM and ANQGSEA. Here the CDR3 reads CSVKQGSRETQYF. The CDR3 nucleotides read TGCAGCGTTAAACAGGGGTCGAGGGAGACCCAATACTTC.

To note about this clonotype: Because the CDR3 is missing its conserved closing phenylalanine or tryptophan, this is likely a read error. CDR3 in amino acids: CASGEPKQYY. The CDR3, as DNA: TGTGCCTCCGGGGAACCTAAGCAGTACTAC. The rearrangement links TRBV10-3 to TRBJ2-7, with TRBD2 as a possible D gene (5 bases). From germline, CDR1 is ENHRY and CDR2 SYGVKD. CDR3 size: 10 residues. V lost 11 bases, J lost 8 bases, and 13 bases lay in between.

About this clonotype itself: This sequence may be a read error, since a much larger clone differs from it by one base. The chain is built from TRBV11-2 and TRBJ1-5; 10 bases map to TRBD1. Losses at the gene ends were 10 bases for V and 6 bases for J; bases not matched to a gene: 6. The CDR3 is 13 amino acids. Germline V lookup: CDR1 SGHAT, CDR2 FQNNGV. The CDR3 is CANSRDRGQPQHF. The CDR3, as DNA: TGTGCCAACTCCCGGGACAGGGGTCAGCCCCAGCATTTT.

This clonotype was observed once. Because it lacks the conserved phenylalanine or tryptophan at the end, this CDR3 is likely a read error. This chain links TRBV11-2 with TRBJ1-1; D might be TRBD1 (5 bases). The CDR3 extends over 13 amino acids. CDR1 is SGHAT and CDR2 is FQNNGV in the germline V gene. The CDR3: CTSSLVGDSGAFI. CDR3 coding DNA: TGTACCAGTAGCTTAGTGGGGGATTCGGGAGCTTTCATT.

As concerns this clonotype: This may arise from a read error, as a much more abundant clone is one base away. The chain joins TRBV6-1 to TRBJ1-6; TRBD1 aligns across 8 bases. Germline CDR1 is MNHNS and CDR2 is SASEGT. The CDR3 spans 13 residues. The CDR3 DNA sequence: TGTGCCGGGTCGGACAGGGAAAATTCAGCCCTCCACTTT. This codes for CAGSDRENSALHF.

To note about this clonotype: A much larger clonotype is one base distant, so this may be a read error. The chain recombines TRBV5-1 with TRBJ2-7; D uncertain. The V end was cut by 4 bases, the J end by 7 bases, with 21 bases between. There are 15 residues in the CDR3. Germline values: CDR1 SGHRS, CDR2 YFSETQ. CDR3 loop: CASSPLGITPGEQYF. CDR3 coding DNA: TGCGCCAGCAGCCCCCTAGGTATCACTCCGGGTGAGCAGTACTTC.

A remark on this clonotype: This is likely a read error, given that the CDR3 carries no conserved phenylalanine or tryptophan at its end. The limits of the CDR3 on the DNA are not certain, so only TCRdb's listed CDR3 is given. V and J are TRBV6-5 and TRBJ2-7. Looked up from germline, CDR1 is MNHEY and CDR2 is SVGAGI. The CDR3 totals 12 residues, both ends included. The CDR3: CASSPGYYEQYS.

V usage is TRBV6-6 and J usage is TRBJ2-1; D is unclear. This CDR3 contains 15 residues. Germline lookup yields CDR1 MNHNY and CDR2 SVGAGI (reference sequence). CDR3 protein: CTCKPSGRGRDEQFF. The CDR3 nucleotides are TGTACATGCAAACCCTCAGGACGCGGCCGAGATGAGCAGTTCTTC.

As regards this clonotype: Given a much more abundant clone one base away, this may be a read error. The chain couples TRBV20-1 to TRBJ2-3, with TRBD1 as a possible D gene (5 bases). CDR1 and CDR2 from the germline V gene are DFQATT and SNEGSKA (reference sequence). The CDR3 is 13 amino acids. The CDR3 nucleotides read TGCGGTGGGGCCCAGCTGAGCACAGATACGCAGTATTTT. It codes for CGGAQLSTDTQYF.

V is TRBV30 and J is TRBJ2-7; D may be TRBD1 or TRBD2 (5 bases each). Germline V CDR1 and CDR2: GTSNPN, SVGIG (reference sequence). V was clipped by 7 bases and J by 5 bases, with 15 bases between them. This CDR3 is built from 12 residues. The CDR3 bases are TGTGCCTCGGTAGGGGAGCTCAACGAGCAGTACTTC. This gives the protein CASVGELNEQYF.

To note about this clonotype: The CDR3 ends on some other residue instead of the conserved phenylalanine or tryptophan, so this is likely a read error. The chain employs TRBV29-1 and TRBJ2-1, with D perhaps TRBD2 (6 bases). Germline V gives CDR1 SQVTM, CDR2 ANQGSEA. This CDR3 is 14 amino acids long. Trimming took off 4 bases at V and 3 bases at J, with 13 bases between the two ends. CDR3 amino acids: CSVGGDSHYNEQFL. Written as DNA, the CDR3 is TGCAGCGTTGGTGGGGACTCCCACTACAATGAGCAGTTCCTC.

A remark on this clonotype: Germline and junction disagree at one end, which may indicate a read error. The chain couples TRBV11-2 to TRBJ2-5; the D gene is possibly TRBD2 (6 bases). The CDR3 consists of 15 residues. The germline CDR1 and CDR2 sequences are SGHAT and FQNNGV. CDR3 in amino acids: CASSISGGAWEIQYF. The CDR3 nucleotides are TGTGCCAGCAGCATTAGCGGTGGGGCTTGGGAGATCCAGTACTTC.

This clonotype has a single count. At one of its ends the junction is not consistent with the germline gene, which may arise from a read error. CDR3 protein: CASSTGTGANNEAFF. CDR3 nucleotides: TGTGCCAGCAGTACCGGGACAGGAGCAAACAATGAAGCTTTCTTC. The V gene is TRBV12-3 or TRBV12-4, the J gene TRBJ1-1; 8 nucleotides line up with TRBD1. This CDR3 spans 15 amino acids.

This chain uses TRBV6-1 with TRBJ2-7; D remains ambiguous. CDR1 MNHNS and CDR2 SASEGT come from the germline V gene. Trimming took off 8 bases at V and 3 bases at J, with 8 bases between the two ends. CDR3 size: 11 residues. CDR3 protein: CASGGLYEQYV. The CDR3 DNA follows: TGTGCCAGCGGCGGTCTCTACGAGCAGTACGTC.

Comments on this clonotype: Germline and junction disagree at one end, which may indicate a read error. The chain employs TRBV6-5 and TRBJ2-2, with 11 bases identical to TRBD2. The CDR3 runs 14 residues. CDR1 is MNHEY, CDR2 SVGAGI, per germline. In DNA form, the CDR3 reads TGTGCCAGGAGTTACCCTAGCGGGAGGGGGGAGCTGTTTTTT. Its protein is CARSYPSGRGELFF.

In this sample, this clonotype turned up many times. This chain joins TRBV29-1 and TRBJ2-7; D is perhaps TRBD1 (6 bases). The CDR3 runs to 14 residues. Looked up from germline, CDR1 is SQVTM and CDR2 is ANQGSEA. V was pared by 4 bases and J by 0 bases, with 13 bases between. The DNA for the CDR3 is TGCAGCGTTGGGTCCCCAGGGGCCTCCTACGAGCAGTACTTC. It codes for CSVGSPGASYEQYF.

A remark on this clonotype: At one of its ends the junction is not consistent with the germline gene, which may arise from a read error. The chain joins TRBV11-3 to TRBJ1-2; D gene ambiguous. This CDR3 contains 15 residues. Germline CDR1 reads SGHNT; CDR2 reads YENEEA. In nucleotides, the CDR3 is TGTGCCAGCTCCCGGCTGGTCAGGCCTAACTATGGCTGCACCTTC. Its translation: CASSRLVRPNYGCTF.

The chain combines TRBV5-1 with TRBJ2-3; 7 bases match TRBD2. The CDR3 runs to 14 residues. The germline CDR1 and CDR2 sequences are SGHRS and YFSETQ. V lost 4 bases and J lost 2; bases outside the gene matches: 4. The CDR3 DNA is TGCGCCAGCAGCGGGGGGGGACTCACAGATACGCAGTATTTT. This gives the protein CASSGGGLTDTQYF.

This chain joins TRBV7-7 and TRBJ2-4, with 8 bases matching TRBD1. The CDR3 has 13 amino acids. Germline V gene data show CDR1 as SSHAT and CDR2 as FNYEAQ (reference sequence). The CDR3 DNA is TGTGCTAGTAGCATAGGACAGGGCAACATTCAGTACTTC. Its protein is CASSIGQGNIQYF.

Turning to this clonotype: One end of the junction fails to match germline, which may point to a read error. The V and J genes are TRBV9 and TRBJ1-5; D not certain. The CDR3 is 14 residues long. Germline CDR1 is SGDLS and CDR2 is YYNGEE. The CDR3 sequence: CTSSVGLGNQPQHF. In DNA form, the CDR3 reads TGTACCAGCAGCGTCGGACTGGGCAATCAGCCCCAGCATTTT.

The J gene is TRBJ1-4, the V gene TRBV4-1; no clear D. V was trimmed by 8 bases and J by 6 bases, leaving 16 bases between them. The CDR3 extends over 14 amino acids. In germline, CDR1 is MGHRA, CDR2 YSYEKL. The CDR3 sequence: CASALRSRHEKLFF. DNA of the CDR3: TGCGCCAGCGCCCTAAGGTCTAGGCATGAAAAACTGTTTTTT.

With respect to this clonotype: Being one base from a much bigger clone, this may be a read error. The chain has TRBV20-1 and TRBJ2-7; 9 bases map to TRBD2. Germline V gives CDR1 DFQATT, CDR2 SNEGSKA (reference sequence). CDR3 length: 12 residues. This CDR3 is CSASSGRSEQHF. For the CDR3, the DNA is TGCAGTGCTAGTAGCGGGAGAAGCGAGCAGCACTTC.